The TCR beta chain under discussion was sequenced for a study of T cell responses to AZD1222 COVID-19 vaccine. Per germline, CDR1 LNHNV and CDR2 YYDKDF (reference sequence). The CDR3 has 18 amino acids. The J segment lost 3 bases and the V segment lost 2 bases, leaving 14 bases of the junction unmatched. Profiling relied on immunoSEQ multiplex PCR, and the TCRdb table lists in-frame clones only, not all of them. The sample records some 150,000 clones, over 85% being singletons. The V call is TRBV15, the J call TRBJ2-3; 7 bases are a match to TRBD2. The receptor was isolated from an adult who received the AZD1222 COVID-19 vaccine. Sequencing used peripheral blood, obtained 28 days after the second AZD1222 dose. The CDR3, as DNA: TGTGCCACCAGCAGACATCTAGCGGCTAACTCGGGGACAGATACGCAGTATTTT. It yields the protein CATSRHLAANSGTDTQYF.